Included here is one T cell receptor beta chain sequence, with context. The target antigen is unknown. CDR3 size: 15 residues. CDR1 is SGHDN, CDR2 FVKESK, per germline. Trimming took 3 bases from V and 5 from J, leaving 16 bases between them. Libraries were prepared by immunoSEQ multiplex PCR; TCRdb keeps only in-frame clonotypes and omits some of them. The sample yields about 12,000 clones, approximately 90% seen once. The data were taken from a study of lymphopenia after photon versus proton radiotherapy. The study's findings and limits: A bigger post-nadir fall in TCR diversity correlated inversely with survival time in deceased patients. Better survival with proton therapy was suggested as possible, not demonstrated. Photon-treated patients lost naive T cells and TCR diversity; proton-treated stayed stable.

J is TRBJ2-5 and V is TRBV14; D perhaps matches TRBD2 (6 bases). This sample comprised peripheral blood, obtained from a patient treated with photon-based radiotherapy. This clonotype originated in a man in his 60s with pancreatic cancer. This chain's CDR3 is CASSHSSRGRETQYF. The CDR3 coding sequence is TGTGCCAGCAGCCACTCAAGCCGGGGGAGGGAGACCCAGTACTTC.